This T cell receptor (beta chain) is drawn from a study of identifying expanded T cells in peripheral blood. With 0 bases clipped from V and 0 bases from J, the junction kept 9 bases outside the gene matches. Germline V gives CDR1 LGHNA, CDR2 YSLEER. CDR3 size: 19 residues. The protocol was immunoSEQ multiplex PCR, while the TCRdb copy is restricted to in-frame clones and leaves out a portion. The data contain around 84,000 clones, about 90% of them singletons. The sequence derives from a person between 18 and 70 years old in good health. The gene calls are TRBV4-3 and TRBJ2-2; 8 bases map to TRBD1. Sequencing was done on a sample of blood. The CDR3 coding sequence is TGCGCCAGCAGCCAAGAGCCCCCCCTGACAGGGGCGAACACCGGGGAGCTGTTTTTT. Translated: CASSQEPPLTGANTGELFF.